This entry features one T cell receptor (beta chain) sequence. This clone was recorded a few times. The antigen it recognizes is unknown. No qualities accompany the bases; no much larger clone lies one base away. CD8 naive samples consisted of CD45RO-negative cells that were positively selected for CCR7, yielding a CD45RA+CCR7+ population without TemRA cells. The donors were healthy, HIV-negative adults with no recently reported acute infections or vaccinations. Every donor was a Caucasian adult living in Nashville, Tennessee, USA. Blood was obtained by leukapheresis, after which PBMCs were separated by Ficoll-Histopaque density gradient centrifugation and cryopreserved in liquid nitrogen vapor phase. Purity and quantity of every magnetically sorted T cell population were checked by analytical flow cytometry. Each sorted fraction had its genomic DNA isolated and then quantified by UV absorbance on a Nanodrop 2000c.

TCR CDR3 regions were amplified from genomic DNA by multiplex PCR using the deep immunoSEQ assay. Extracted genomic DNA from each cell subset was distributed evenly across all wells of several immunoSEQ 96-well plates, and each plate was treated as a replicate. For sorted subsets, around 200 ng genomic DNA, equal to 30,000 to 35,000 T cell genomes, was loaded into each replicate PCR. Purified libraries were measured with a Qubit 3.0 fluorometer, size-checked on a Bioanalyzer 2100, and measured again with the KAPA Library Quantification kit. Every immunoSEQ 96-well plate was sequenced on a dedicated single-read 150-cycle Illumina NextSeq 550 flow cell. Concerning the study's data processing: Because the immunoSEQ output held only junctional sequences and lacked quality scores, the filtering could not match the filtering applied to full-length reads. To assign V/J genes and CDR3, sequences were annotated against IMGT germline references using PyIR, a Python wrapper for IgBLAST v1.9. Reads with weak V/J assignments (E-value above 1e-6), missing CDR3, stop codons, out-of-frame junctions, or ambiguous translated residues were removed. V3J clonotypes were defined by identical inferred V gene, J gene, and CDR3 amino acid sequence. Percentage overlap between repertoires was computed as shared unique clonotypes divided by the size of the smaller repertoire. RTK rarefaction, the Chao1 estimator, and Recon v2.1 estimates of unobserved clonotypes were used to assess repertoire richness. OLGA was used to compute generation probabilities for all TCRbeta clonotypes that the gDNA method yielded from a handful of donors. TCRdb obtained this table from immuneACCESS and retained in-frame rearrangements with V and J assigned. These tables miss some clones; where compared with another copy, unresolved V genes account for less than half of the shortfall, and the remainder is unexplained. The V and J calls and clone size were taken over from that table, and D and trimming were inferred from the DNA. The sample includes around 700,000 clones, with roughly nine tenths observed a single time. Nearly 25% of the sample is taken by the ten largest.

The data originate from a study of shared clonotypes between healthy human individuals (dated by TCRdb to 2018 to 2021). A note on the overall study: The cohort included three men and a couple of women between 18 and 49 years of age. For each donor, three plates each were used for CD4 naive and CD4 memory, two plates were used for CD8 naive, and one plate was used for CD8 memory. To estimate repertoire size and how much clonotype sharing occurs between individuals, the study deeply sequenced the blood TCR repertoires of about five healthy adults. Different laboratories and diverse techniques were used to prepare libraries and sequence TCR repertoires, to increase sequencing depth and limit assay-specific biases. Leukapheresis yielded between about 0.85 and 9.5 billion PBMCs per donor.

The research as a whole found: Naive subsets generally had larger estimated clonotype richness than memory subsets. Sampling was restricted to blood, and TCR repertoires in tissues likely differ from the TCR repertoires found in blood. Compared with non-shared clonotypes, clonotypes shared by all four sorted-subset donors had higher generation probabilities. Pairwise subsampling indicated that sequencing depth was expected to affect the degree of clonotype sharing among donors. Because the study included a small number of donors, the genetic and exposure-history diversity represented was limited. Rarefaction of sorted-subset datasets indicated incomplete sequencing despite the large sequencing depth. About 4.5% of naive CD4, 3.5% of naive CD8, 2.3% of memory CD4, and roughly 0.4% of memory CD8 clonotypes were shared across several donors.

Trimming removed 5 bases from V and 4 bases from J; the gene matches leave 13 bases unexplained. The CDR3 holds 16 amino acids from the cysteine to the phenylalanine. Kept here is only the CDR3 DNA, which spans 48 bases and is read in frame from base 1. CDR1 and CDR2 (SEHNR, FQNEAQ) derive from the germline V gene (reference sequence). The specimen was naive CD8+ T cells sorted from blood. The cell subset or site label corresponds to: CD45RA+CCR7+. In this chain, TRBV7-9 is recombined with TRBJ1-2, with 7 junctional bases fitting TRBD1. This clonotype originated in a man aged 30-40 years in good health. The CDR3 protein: CASSIRTGLNFYGYTF. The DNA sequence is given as TGTGCCAGCAGCATACGGACAGGATTGAACTTCTATGGCTACACCTTC.